Listed below are T cell receptor beta chains from one sample, sequenced in a study of shared clonotypes between healthy human individuals. Profiled with immunoSEQ multiplex PCR; TCRdb holds only in-frame clones, not every one. The data hold 2.3 million or so clones, with 85% to 95% observed a single time. The sequenced sample was naive CD4+ T cells from PBMCs. The receptors shown here come from a man between 18 and 35 years old in good health. Some clones in this sample may be carry-over from other donors' samples. Each CDR3 is given with its conserved first and last residue. The D gene is left open where the match is weak. Size tells how often a clone was seen (once, few, many) or the class of an expanded clone, and some rows leave it out.

CDR3aa: CASSRGRWDEQYF
CDR3nt: TGTGCCAGCTCACGAGGCAGGTGGGACGAGCAGTACTTC
v_gene: TRBV18
j_gene: TRBJ2-7
d_gene: NA
abundance: NA

CDR3aa: CASSGDRASYEQYF
CDR3nt: TGTGCCAGCAGTGGAGACAGGGCTTCCTACGAGCAGTACTTC
v_gene: TRBV6-6
j_gene: TRBJ2-7
d_gene: TRBD1
abundance: NA

CDR3aa: CATSKARTSGRGELFF
CDR3nt: TGCGCCACCAGTAAGGCCCGAACTAGCGGTCGAGGGGAGCTGTTTTTT
v_gene: TRBV5-1
j_gene: TRBJ2-2
d_gene: TRBD2
abundance: NA

CDR3aa: CASSTTVVNTEAFF
CDR3nt: TGTGCCAGCTCAACCACGGTAGTCAACACTGAAGCTTTCTTT
v_gene: TRBV18
j_gene: TRBJ1-1
d_gene: NA
abundance: few

CDR3aa: CASSEGQTQYF
CDR3nt: TGTGCCAGCAGTGAGGGCCAGACCCAGTACTTC
v_gene: TRBV7-9
j_gene: TRBJ2-5
d_gene: NA
abundance: NA

CDR3aa: CASSPTGATNTEAFF
CDR3nt: TGTGCCAGCAGTCCTACCGGGGCAACGAACACTGAAGCTTTCTTT
v_gene: TRBV28
j_gene: TRBJ1-1
d_gene: NA
abundance: NA

CDR3aa: CASSHRGNSGNTIYF
CDR3nt: TGTGCCAGCAGCCACAGGGGCAACTCTGGAAACACCATATATTTT
v_gene: TRBV5-8
j_gene: TRBJ1-3
d_gene: TRBD1
abundance: NA

CDR3aa: CASSPPGSGTDTQYF
CDR3nt: TGTGCCAGCTCACCACCGGGTTCCGGCACAGATACGCAGTATTTT
v_gene: TRBV18
j_gene: TRBJ2-3
d_gene: NA
abundance: NA

CDR3aa: CASSSGQFDEQFF
CDR3nt: TGTGCCAGCAGCTCGGGACAGTTCGATGAGCAGTTCTTC
v_gene: TRBV7-6
j_gene: TRBJ2-1
d_gene: TRBD1
abundance: NA

CDR3aa: CASSQDERTAGGYTF
CDR3nt: TGTGCCAGCAGCCAAGATGAACGGACAGCTGGAGGCTACACCTTC
v_gene: TRBV4-2
j_gene: TRBJ1-2
d_gene: NA
abundance: few

CDR3aa: CASSPYYSGNTIYF
CDR3nt: TGTGCCAGCTCCCCGTATTACTCCGGAAACACCATATATTTT
v_gene: TRBV18
j_gene: TRBJ1-3
d_gene: NA
abundance: NA

CDR3aa: CASSPPGLASTGELFF
CDR3nt: TGTGCCAGCAGCCCTCCGGGACTAGCGAGCACCGGGGAGCTGTTTTTT
v_gene: TRBV11-2
j_gene: TRBJ2-2
d_gene: TRBD2
abundance: NA

CDR3aa: CASSHTGAHEQYF
CDR3nt: TGTGCCAGCAGCCATACAGGGGCCCACGAGCAGTACTTC
v_gene: TRBV7-9
j_gene: TRBJ2-7
d_gene: TRBD1
abundance: NA

CDR3aa: CASSLGLADLNEQFF
CDR3nt: TGCGCCAGCAGCTTGGGGCTAGCGGACCTGAATGAGCAGTTCTTC
v_gene: TRBV5-1
j_gene: TRBJ2-1
d_gene: TRBD2
abundance: NA

CDR3aa: CASSLEGWAPHEQFF
CDR3nt: TGTGCCAGCAGCTTGGAGGGATGGGCTCCCCATGAGCAGTTCTTC
v_gene: TRBV5-6
j_gene: TRBJ2-1
d_gene: NA
abundance: NA

CDR3aa: CASSRDSRSEQYF
CDR3nt: TGTGCCAGCAGCCGGGACAGTCGTTCAGAGCAGTACTTC
v_gene: TRBV6-5
j_gene: TRBJ2-7
d_gene: TRBD1
abundance: once

CDR3aa: CAWSVAGGGQPQHF
CDR3nt: TGTGCCTGGAGTGTAGCAGGGGGCGGCCAGCCCCAGCATTTT
v_gene: TRBV30
j_gene: TRBJ1-5
d_gene: TRBD1
abundance: NA

CDR3aa: CASSPGYRGGPYEQYF
CDR3nt: TGCGCCAGCAGCCCAGGGTACAGGGGAGGGCCCTACGAGCAGTACTTC
v_gene: TRBV5-1
j_gene: TRBJ2-7
d_gene: NA
abundance: NA

CDR3aa: CASSGLAGGKEQYF
CDR3nt: TGCGCCAGCAGCGGCCTAGCGGGAGGTAAAGAGCAGTACTTC
v_gene: TRBV5-1
j_gene: TRBJ2-7
d_gene: TRBD2
abundance: NA

CDR3aa: CASRPSSGTGVHEQYF
CDR3nt: TGTGCAAGTCGCCCCAGCTCTGGGACAGGGGTACACGAGCAGTACTTC
v_gene: TRBV12-2
j_gene: TRBJ2-7
d_gene: NA
abundance: NA

CDR3aa: CASSRLNSRPQHF
CDR3nt: TGTGCCAGCAGTCGTCTTAACAGCCGGCCCCAGCATTTT
v_gene: TRBV28
j_gene: TRBJ1-5
d_gene: NA
abundance: NA

CDR3aa: CASSPGTQNIQYF
CDR3nt: TGTGCCAGCAGCCCTGGGACCCAAAACATTCAGTACTTC
v_gene: TRBV7-2
j_gene: TRBJ2-4
d_gene: NA
abundance: NA

CDR3aa: CASSDPRGGKLFF
CDR3nt: TGTGCCAGCAGTGACCCGAGGGGGGGAAAACTGTTTTTT
v_gene: TRBV25-1
j_gene: TRBJ1-4
d_gene: NA
abundance: NA

CDR3aa: CASSLSSALSISGANVLTF
CDR3nt: TGTGCCAGCAGCTTATCGTCGGCCCTCTCTATCTCTGGGGCCAACGTCCTGACTTTC
v_gene: TRBV11-3
j_gene: TRBJ2-6
d_gene: NA
abundance: NA

CDR3aa: CASSYTSGYNEQFF
CDR3nt: TGTGCCAGCAGTTACACTAGCGGATACAATGAGCAGTTCTTC
v_gene: TRBV6-6
j_gene: TRBJ2-1
d_gene: TRBD2
abundance: NA

CDR3aa: CASSADRGQVGSQYF
CDR3nt: TGTGCCAGCAGCGCCGACAGGGGGCAGGTTGGGTCCCAGTACTTC
v_gene: TRBV9
j_gene: TRBJ2-5
d_gene: TRBD1
abundance: NA

CDR3aa: CASSFRFTDTQYF
CDR3nt: TGTGCCAGCAGTTTCCGCTTCACAGATACGCAGTATTTT
v_gene: TRBV6-5
j_gene: TRBJ2-3
d_gene: NA
abundance: NA

CDR3aa: CASSLGRDLGTDTQYF
CDR3nt: TGTGCCAGCAGCTTAGGGCGGGACCTTGGCACAGATACGCAGTATTTT
v_gene: TRBV7-2
j_gene: TRBJ2-3
d_gene: NA
abundance: NA

CDR3aa: CASSGGGSNQPQHF
CDR3nt: TGTGCCAGCAGTGGGGGGGGGAGCAATCAGCCCCAGCATTTT
v_gene: TRBV2
j_gene: TRBJ1-5
d_gene: NA
abundance: NA

CDR3aa: CASSIGTGETQYF
CDR3nt: TGCGCCAGCAGCATCGGGACAGGGGAGACCCAGTACTTC
v_gene: TRBV5-1
j_gene: TRBJ2-5
d_gene: TRBD1
abundance: once

CDR3aa: CASSIPGPSTPFYGYTF
CDR3nt: TGTGCCAGTAGTATCCCGGGACCGTCAACCCCCTTCTATGGCTACACCTTC
v_gene: TRBV19
j_gene: TRBJ1-2
d_gene: NA
abundance: NA

CDR3aa: CASSETGGDYGYTF
CDR3nt: TGTGCCAGCAGCGAGACAGGGGGCGACTATGGCTACACCTTC
v_gene: TRBV27
j_gene: TRBJ1-2
d_gene: TRBD1
abundance: NA

CDR3aa: CATNRPGSGSYEQYF
CDR3nt: TGTGCCACCAACCGACCTGGGAGCGGCTCCTACGAGCAGTACTTC
v_gene: TRBV28
j_gene: TRBJ2-7
d_gene: NA
abundance: NA

CDR3aa: CASSQVYSAYNEQFF
CDR3nt: TGTGCCAGCAGCCAAGTGTACAGCGCTTACAATGAGCAGTTCTTC
v_gene: TRBV14
j_gene: TRBJ2-1
d_gene: NA
abundance: once

CDR3aa: CASSTSGRVETQYF
CDR3nt: TGTGCCAGCAGTACTAGCGGGAGGGTGGAGACCCAGTACTTC
v_gene: TRBV28
j_gene: TRBJ2-5
d_gene: TRBD2
abundance: NA

CDR3aa: CASSESSGPQETQYF
CDR3nt: TGCGCCAGCAGTGAGTCGAGTGGGCCACAAGAGACCCAGTACTTC
v_gene: TRBV10-1
j_gene: TRBJ2-5
d_gene: NA
abundance: NA